This is a list of T cell receptor beta chains from one sample in a study of monozygotic twins with inflammatory bowel disease. TCRdb reprocessed the 5' RACE reads and keeps a single row for each CDR3 protein, giving no DNA. Recorded here are about 110,000 distinct CDR3 sequences; the top ten clones represent around 12%. Sequenced input: blood. The receptors were sampled from a human donor with ulcerative colitis or Crohn's disease, or a healthy co-twin of an affected twin (not recorded which). The CDR3 runs from the conserved cysteine through the conserved F or W.

V	J	length	CDR3
TRBV16	TRBJ2-3	15	CASSPRDGGPDTQYF
TRBV20-1	TRBJ2-3	16	CSATTSGGGGTDTQYF
TRBV28	TRBJ2-5	12	CASNGAGGTQYF
TRBV7-9	TRBJ2-3	13	CASSSLATDTQYF
TRBV28	TRBJ1-5	15	CASSGRQEGNQPQHF
TRBV14	TRBJ2-7	14	CASSQEVGGYEQYF
TRBV3-1	TRBJ1-2	14	CASSQDRASYGYTF
TRBV12-3/TRBV12-4	TRBJ2-5	13	CASSRGHQETQYF
TRBV4-1	TRBJ2-7	21	CASSRSKKPGLAGGPEYEQYF
TRBV12-3/TRBV12-4	TRBJ1-1	14	CASGWTGLGTEAFF
TRBV20-1	TRBJ1-1	14	CSAPFETTGGEAFF
TRBV4-2	TRBJ2-5	15	CASSRELGPQETQYF
TRBV2	TRBJ2-5	12	CASRWGAETQYF
TRBV20-1	TRBJ2-7	14	CSASAGTSGYEQYF
TRBV19	TRBJ2-3	15	CASSRAATSTDTQYF
TRBV2	TRBJ2-7	14	CASRDSSDLYEQYF
TRBV12-3/TRBV12-4	TRBJ2-5	13	CASSFQGQETQYF
TRBV24-1	TRBJ1-5	12	CATSAINQPQHF
TRBV5-6	TRBJ2-1	18	CASSPMPLLAGVEDEQFF
TRBV27	TRBJ2-5	13	CASSFGGAGTQYF
TRBV7-2	TRBJ2-1	16	CASSPEVRRSYNEQFF
TRBV5-1	TRBJ2-3	16	CASSSGLAGNIDTQYF
TRBV7-9	TRBJ2-7	16	CASSLVRASGSYEQYF
TRBV20-1	TRBJ1-1	14	CSARGQGRDTEAFF
TRBV5-5	TRBJ2-3	15	CASIPGVPPADTQYF
TRBV7-8	TRBJ1-1	16	CASSLAIQGWNTEAFF
TRBV29-1	TRBJ2-2	14	CSARTGGLGGELFF
TRBV5-5	TRBJ2-2	16	CASSTLPFANTGELFF
TRBV7-2	TRBJ2-4	14	CASSSWTSGNIQYF
TRBV5-1	TRBJ2-2	14	CASSLTVDVGELFF
TRBV7-7	TRBJ2-7	12	CAEVAGGYEQYF
TRBV19	TRBJ1-1	15	CASSPGRGGIGEAFF
TRBV28	TRBJ1-1	12	CASNGERDEAFF